This T cell receptor (beta chain) was obtained from a study of T-cell reconstitution after alpha-beta-depleted transplantation in children. The V and J ends lost 2 bases and 0 bases respectively, with 17 bases between them. The CDR3 covers 17 residues. Germline V CDR1 and CDR2: MDHEN, SYDVKM. This clonotype has more than one count but fewer than ten. Its antigen is still unknown. The TCRbeta library was prepared with unique molecular identifiers. TCRdb re-derived calls from the PCR reads in MiXCR, one entry per CDR3 protein. The sample yields about 640,000 distinct CDR3 sequences, roughly 13% seen once. The study's findings and limits: For some patients, TCRbeta diversity was high at day 60 because of recipient T cells and thymic progenitors that survived. Diversity and T-cell counts at one year after transplant derived mostly from new T cells. Two months or so post-transplant, alpha-beta T cells reportedly derived from several hundred expanded graft clones.

The sequence was obtained from a male patient between 5 and 17 years old who had a stem cell transplant for acute myeloid leukemia, so the T cells may come from the graft donor. The specimen comprised PBMCs, mostly from graft donor cells, sampled 360 days after TCRalphabeta/CD19-depleted stem cell transplant. The J gene is TRBJ2-7, the V gene TRBV28; tentatively, D is TRBD2 (6 bases). CDR3 region: CASSLLSLFGSSYEQYF. As DNA, the CDR3 is TGTGCCAGCAGTTTACTTTCATTATTCGGGAGCTCCTACGAGCAGTACTTC.